This TCR beta chain was sequenced for a study of OX40 agonist ivuxolimab in advanced cancers. About the research overall: Patients were given ivuxolimab, an antibody that agonizes OX40 (CD134).

Generated by immunoSEQ multiplex PCR, the TCRdb table keeps only in-frame clones and is missing some. In the table there are about 34,000 clones, 82% of which are singletons. Study-level points and caveats: More expanded clones were found, on average, in CD8+ than in CD4+ T cells. Dosing at 0.1 to 3.0 mg/kg was accompanied by clonal expansion of CD4+ and CD8+ blood T cells by week 6.

For this clone: Its specificity is not known.

The sample here was CD4+ or CD8+ T cells sorted from blood, taken in a trial of the OX40 agonist ivuxolimab. The source of this sequence is an adult with an advanced solid tumor such as melanoma, head and neck, liver or kidney cancer.

As DNA, the CDR3 is TGCAGCGTTGTCCTTGACGGGAGGAACACCGGGGAGCTGTTTTTT. Amino acids: CSVVLDGRNTGELFF. This chain connects TRBV29-1 to TRBJ2-2, with D maybe TRBD2 (6 bases). With 4 bases removed from V and 1 base from J, the gap between germline ends came to 13 bases. Germline CDR1 reads SQVTM; CDR2 reads ANQGSEA. CDR3 size: 15 residues.